This TCR beta chain was sequenced in a study of blood T cell repertoires in COVID-19. Background on the study: Sites in the United States, Italy and Spain provided acute and convalescent COVID-19 samples. T cells, B-cell-depleted T cells, or PBMCs provided the cDNA or gDNA that served as material.

The CDR3 covers 16 residues. Trimming removed 0 bases from V and 12 bases from J; junction bases left unmatched: 14. CDR1 is SGHTA, CDR2 FQGTGA, per germline. Original data processing: How many nucleated cells were present was estimated from reference gene primer amplification. The table came from immunoSEQ multiplex PCR; TCRdb's copy has only in-frame clones and leaves some out. D and trimming were read from the DNA, whereas the V and J calls and clone size are those reported in that table. The sample yields approximately 250,000 clones, approximately 85% seen once. The rearrangement joins TRBV7-3 to TRBJ2-4, with 7 bases identical to TRBD2. The receptor was derived from a man over 45 with acute or convalescent COVID-19. Sequencing used peripheral blood. CDR3 sequence reads: CASSLTGGSGSVTQYF. The CDR3 DNA reads as TGTGCCAGCAGCTTAACGGGAGGGAGCGGGTCCGTCACTCAGTACTTC. The variable domain in full, completed from reference TRBV7-3 and TRBJ2-4, reads GAGVSQTPSNKVTEKGKYVELRCDPISGHTALYWYRQSLGQGPEFLIYFQGTGAADDSGLPNDRFFAVRPEGSVSTLKIQRTERGDSAVYLCASSLTGGSGSVTQYFGAGTRLSVL.